This T cell receptor beta chain was identified in a study of blood T cells in healthy people across ages. Overall study findings and caveats: Per million T cells, TCR beta diversity dropped about linearly as age rose.

Turning to this clonotype: The antigen is unknown.

Roughly 10 milliliters of peripheral blood were drawn from each donor. A J-beta primer mix and a sample-barcoded 5' primer were used in a second PCR of about 7 to 12 cycles. MiXCR, run by TCRdb on the 5' RACE reads, gives a single entry per CDR3 protein. The table records 1.2 million to 1.5 million distinct CDR3 sequences, approximately 60% of them present only once. Trimming left V 6 bases short and J 8 bases short, with 10 bases between. The germline CDR1 and CDR2 sequences are SNHLY and FYNNEI. CDR3 length: 11 residues. The clonotype comes from a man aged 18 to 35 in good health. The sequencing sample was made of blood. The chain links TRBV2 to TRBJ1-2; D gene unclear. CDR3 amino acids: CASRESRGYTF. The CDR3 region has the DNA TGTGCCAGCAGGGAAAGCAGAGGCTACACCTTC.